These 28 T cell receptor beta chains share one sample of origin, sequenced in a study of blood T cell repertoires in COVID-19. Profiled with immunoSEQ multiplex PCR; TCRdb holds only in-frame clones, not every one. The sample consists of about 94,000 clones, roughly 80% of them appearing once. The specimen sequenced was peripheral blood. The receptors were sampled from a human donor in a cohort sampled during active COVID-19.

The CDR3 protein is CASSPSGAPSYNSPLHF. The CDR3 DNA follows: TGTGCCAGCAGTCCCTCAGGCGCCCCCTCCTATAATTCACCCCTCCACTTT. The V gene is TRBV27, the J gene TRBJ1-6; D is undetermined. Germline-derived CDR1 and CDR2 are MNHEY and SMNVEV (reference sequence). The CDR3 runs 17 residues. Deletions cut 5 bases from V and 0 bases from J, with 14 bases between.

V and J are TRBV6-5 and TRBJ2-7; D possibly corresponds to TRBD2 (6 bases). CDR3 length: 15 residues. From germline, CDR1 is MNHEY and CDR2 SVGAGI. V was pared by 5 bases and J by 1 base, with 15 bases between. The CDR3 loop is CASSPRIAVSYEQYF. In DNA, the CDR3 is TGTGCCAGCAGTCCCAGAATAGCGGTATCCTACGAGCAGTACTTC.

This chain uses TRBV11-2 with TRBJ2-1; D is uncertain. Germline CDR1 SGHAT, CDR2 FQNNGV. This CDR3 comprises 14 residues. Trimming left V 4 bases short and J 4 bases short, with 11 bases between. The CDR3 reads CASSSPTTYNEQFF. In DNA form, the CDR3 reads TGTGCCAGCAGCTCGCCAACTACATACAATGAGCAGTTCTTC.

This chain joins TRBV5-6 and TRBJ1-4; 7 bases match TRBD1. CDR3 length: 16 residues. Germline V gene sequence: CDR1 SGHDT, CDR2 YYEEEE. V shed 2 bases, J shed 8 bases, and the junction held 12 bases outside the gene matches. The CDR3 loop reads CASSLEQGNRREKLFF. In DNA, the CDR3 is TGTGCCAGCAGCTTAGAACAGGGGAACAGAAGGGAAAAACTGTTTTTT.

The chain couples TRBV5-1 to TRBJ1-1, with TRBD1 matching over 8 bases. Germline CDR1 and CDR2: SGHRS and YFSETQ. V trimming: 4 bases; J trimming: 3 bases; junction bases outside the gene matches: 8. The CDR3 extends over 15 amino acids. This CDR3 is CASSDPGTGHTEAFF. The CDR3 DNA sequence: TGCGCCAGCAGCGACCCCGGGACAGGACACACTGAAGCTTTCTTT.

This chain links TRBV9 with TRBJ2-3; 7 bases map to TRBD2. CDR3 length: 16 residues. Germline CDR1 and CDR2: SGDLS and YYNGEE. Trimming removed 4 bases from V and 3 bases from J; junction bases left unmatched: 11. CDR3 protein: CASSTRAGRTTDTQYF. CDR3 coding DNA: TGTGCCAGCAGCACTCGGGCCGGGAGGACAACAGATACGCAGTATTTT.

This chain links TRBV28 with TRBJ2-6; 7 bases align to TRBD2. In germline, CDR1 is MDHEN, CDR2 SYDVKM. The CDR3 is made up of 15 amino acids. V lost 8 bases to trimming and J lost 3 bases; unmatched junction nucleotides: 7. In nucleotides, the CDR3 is TGTGCCAGCTGGGGAGGGGCGCTTGGGGCCAACGTCCTGACTTTC. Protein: CASWGGALGANVLTF. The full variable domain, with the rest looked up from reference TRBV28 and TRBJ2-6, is DVKVTQSSRYLVKRTGEKVFLECVQDMDHENMFWYRQDPGLGLRLIYFSYDVKMKEKGDIPEGYSVSREKKERFSLILESASTNQTSMYLCASWGGALGANVLTFGAGSRLTVL.

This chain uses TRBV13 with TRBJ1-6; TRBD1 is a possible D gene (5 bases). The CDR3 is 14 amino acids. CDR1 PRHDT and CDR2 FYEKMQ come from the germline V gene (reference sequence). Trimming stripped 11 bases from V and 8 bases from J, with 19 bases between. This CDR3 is CAARSQRGDSPLHF. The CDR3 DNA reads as TGTGCCGCACGGTCACAGCGGGGGGATTCACCCCTCCACTTT.

DNA of the CDR3: TGTGCCAGCAGCTTAGACGCAGGCACCGGGCAGTACTTC. It is translated as CASSLDAGTGQYF. The chain recombines TRBV7-9 with TRBJ2-7; D ambiguous. V dropped 1 base and J dropped 9 bases, with 13 bases sitting between them. This CDR3 is built from 13 residues. Germline CDR1 reads SEHNR; CDR2 reads FQNEAQ (reference sequence).

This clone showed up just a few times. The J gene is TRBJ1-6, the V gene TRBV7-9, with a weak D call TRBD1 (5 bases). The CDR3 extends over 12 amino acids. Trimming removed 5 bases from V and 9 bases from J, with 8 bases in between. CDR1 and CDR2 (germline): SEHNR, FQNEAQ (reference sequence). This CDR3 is CASSQGRSPLHF. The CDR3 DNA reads TGTGCCAGCAGCCAGGGCCGTTCACCCCTCCACTTT.

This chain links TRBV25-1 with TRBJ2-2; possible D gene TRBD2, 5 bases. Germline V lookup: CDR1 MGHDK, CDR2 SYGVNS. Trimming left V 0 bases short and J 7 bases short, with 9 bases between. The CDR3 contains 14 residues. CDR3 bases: TGTGCCAGCAGTGAATATCGGGGTGTCGGGGAGCTGTTTTTT. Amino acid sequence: CASSEYRGVGELFF.

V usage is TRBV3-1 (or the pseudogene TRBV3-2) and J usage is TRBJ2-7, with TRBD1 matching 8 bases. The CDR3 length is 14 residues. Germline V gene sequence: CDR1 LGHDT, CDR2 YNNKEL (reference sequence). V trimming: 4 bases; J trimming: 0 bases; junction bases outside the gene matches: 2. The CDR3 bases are TGTGCCAGCAGCCTCGGGACAGGCTCCTACGAGCAGTACTTC. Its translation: CASSLGTGSYEQYF.

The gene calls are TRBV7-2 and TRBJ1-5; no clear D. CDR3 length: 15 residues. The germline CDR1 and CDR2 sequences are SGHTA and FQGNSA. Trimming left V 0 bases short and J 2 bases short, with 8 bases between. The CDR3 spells CASSLAAQGNQPQHF. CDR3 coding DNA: TGTGCCAGCAGCTTAGCGGCCCAGGGCAATCAGCCCCAGCATTTT.

CDR3 sequence: CASSQRQGNTIYF. The DNA of the CDR3 is TGTGCCAGCAGTCAGCGACAGGGAAACACCATATATTTT. The chain joins TRBV27 to TRBJ1-3, with D maybe TRBD1 (5 bases). CDR1 and CDR2 (germline): MNHEY, SMNVEV (reference sequence). This CDR3 has 13 amino acids. V was cut by 5 bases and J by 4 bases, with 9 bases left in between.

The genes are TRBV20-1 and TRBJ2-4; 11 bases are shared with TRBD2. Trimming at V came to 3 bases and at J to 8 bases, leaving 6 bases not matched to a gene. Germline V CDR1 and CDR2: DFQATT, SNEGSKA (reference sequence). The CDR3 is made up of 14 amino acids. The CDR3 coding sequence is TGCAGTGCTAGTGTAACTAGCGGGGGCTACATTCAGTACTTC. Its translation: CSASVTSGGYIQYF.

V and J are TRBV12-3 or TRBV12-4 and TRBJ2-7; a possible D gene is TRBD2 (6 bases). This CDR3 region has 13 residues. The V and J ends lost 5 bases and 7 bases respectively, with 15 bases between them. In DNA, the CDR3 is TGTGCCAGCAGTCTCGGAGGGCCCGGGGAGCAGTACTTC. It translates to CASSLGGPGEQYF.

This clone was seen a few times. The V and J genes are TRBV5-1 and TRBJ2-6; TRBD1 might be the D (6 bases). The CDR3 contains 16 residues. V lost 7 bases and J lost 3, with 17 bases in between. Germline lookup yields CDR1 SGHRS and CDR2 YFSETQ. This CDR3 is CASGAGTRIGANVLTF. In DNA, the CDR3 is TGCGCCAGCGGCGCCGGGACACGGATTGGGGCCAACGTCCTGACTTTC.

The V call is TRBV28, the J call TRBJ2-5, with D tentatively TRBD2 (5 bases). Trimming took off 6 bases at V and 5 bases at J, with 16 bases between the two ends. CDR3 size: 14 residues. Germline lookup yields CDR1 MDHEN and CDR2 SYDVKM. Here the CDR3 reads CASSLRLGGETQYF. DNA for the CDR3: TGTGCCAGCAGCTTACGCCTTGGCGGGGAGACCCAGTACTTC.

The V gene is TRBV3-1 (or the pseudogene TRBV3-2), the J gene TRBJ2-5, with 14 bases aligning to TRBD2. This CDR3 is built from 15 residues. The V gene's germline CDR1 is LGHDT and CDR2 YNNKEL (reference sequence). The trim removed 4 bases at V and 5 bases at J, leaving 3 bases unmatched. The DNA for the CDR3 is TGTGCCAGCAGCCGGGGACTAGCGGGAGCGGAGACCCAGTACTTC. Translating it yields CASSRGLAGAETQYF.

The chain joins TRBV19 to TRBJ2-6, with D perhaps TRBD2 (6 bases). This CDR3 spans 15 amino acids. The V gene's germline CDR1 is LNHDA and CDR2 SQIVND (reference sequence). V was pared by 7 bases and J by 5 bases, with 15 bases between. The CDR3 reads CASTEGGLWANVLTF. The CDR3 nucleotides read TGTGCCAGTACCGAGGGAGGTCTCTGGGCCAACGTCCTGACTTTC.

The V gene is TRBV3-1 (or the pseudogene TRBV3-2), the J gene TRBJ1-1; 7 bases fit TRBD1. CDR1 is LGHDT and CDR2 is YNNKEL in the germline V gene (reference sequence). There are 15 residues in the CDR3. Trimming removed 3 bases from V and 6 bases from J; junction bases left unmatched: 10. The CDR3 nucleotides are TGTGCCAGCAGCCAGACTGGACAGGAGGGGCCTGAAGCTTTCTTT. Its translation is CASSQTGQEGPEAFF.

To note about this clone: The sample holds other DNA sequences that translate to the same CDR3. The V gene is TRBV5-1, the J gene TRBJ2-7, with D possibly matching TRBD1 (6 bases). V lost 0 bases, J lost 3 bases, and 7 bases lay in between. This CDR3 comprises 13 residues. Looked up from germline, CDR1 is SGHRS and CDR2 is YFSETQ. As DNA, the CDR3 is TGCGCCAGCAGCTTGGTAGGGGGCTACGAGCAGTACTTC. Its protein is CASSLVGGYEQYF.

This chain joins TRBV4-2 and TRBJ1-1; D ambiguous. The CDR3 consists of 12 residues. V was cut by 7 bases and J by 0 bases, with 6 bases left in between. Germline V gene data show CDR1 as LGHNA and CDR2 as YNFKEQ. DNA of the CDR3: TGTGCCAGCACCCATATGAACACTGAAGCTTTCTTT. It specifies CASTHMNTEAFF.

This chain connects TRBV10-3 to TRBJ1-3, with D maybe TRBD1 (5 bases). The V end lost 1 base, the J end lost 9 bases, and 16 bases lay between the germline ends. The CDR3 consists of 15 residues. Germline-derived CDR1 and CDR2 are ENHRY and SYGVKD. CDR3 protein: CAISELVAGPTTIYF. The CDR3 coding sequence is TGTGCCATCAGTGAGTTAGTGGCAGGGCCCACCACCATATATTTT.

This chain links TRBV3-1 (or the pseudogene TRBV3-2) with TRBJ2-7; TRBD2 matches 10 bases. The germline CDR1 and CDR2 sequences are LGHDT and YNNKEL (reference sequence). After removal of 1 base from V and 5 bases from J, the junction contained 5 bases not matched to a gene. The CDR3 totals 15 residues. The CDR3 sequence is CASSQGPAGGDEQYF. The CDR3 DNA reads TGTGCCAGCAGCCAAGGACCAGCGGGAGGGGACGAGCAGTACTTC.

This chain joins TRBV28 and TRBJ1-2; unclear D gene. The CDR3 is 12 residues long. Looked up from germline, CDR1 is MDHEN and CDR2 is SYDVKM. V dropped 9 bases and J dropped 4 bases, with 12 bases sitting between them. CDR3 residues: CASKTDFYGYTF. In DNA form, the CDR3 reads TGTGCCAGTAAGACTGATTTCTATGGCTACACCTTC.

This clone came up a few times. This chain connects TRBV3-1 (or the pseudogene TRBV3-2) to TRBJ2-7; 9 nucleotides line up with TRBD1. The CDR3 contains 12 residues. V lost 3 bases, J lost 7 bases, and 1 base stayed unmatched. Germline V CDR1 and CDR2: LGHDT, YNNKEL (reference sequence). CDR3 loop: CASSQTGGEQYF. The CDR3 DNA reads TGTGCCAGCAGCCAGACAGGGGGGGAGCAGTACTTC.

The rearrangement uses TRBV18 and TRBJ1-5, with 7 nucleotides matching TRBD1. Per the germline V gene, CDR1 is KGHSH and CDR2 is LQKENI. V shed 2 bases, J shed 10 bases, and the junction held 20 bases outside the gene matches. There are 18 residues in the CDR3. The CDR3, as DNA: TGTGCCAGCTCACCAAAGGCCCCAGGGGGTAGTGGGTCCCCACCCCAGCATTTT. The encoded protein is CASSPKAPGGSGSPPQHF.